Described below is a single TCR beta chain sequence and its context. The CDR3 spans 16 residues. Germline assignment: CDR1 SGHRS and CDR2 YFSETQ. TCRdb reprocessed the 5' RACE reads and stores each CDR3 protein as one record, lacking DNA. Recorded here are a few hundred thousand distinct CDR3 sequences; the top ten clones represent around 4.9%. The sample comes from a study of T cells expressing NK-cell markers. Looking at the study overall: It was from sorted CD3+CD56+NKG2C+, CD3+CD56+NKG2C- and CD3+CD56-NKG2C+ T cells that TCR beta repertoires came. HCMV serostatus: seven of eight sequenced donors positive, one negative.

The chain is built from TRBV5-1 and TRBJ2-1; TCRdb calls TRBD2, which cannot be checked without DNA. The clonotype was recovered from a man aged 18 to 70 in good health. The sample taken for sequencing was blood T cells: a sorted CD56 or NKG2C T cell subset, CD4+ or CD8+ T cells, or bulk PBMC T cells (not recorded which). CDR3 in amino acids: CASGSVGGGLRNEQFF.